This record covers a single TCR beta chain. This specimen belongs to a study of blood T cell repertoires in COVID-19. Overall study context: Acute and convalescent COVID-19 specimens originated in the United States, Italy and Spain. In each case, the material was cDNA or gDNA derived from T cells, B-cell-depleted T cells, or PBMCs.

How the authors handled the data: Scientists estimated how many nucleated cells there were by amplifying reference gene primers. TCRdb's copy holds only in-frame clones and misses some; the assay was immunoSEQ multiplex PCR. That table supplies the V and J calls and clone size; D and trimming were determined from the DNA. The table lists 35,000 to 55,000 clones, about 89% of them singletons, with less than 5.5% in the top ten. Specimen: peripheral blood. This receptor was taken from a human donor in a cohort sampled during active COVID-19.

CDR3 sequence: CASSPNPLAAHFRTQYF. In DNA form, the CDR3 reads TGTGCCAGCAGCCCCAATCCCTTAGCAGCCCATTTCCGAACCCAGTACTTC. V and J are TRBV7-8 and TRBJ2-5; no clear D gene. This CDR3 is built from 17 residues. The ends were cut back, 5 bases at V and 8 bases at J, with 27 bases in the middle. Germline V CDR1 and CDR2: SGHVS, FQNEAQ.